The 28 T cell receptor beta chains reported below all come from one sample, sequenced in a study of blood T cell repertoires in COVID-19. Measured with immunoSEQ multiplex PCR; TCRdb has only the in-frame clones, and not every one. The sample holds some 80,000 clones, 60% to 85% seen once. Sequencing was performed on peripheral blood. The source is a human donor in a cohort sampled during active COVID-19.

This clone was detected only once. The chain joins TRBV11-3 to TRBJ2-1; 11 bases line up with TRBD2. The CDR3 is made up of 16 amino acids. Germline loops: CDR1 SGHNT, CDR2 YENEEA. The V and J ends lost 5 bases and 6 bases, in that order; junction bases with no gene match: 9. CDR3 DNA: TGTGCCAGCAGCCCTCCCGGGACTAGCGGCTCCAATGAGCAGTTCTTC. Translation: CASSPPGTSGSNEQFF.

V usage is TRBV6-4 and J usage is TRBJ2-3; the match to TRBD2 covers 11 bases. Germline lookup yields CDR1 MRHNA and CDR2 SNTAGT. The junction had 6 bases not matched to a gene; V was cut back by 5 bases and J by 5 bases. The CDR3 runs to 15 residues. This CDR3 reads CASSYSGGAIDTQYF. In DNA form, the CDR3 reads TGTGCCAGCAGTTATAGCGGGGGGGCCATAGATACGCAGTATTTT.

The chain has TRBV30 and TRBJ2-5; D is unresolved. Germline assignment: CDR1 GTSNPN and CDR2 SVGIG (reference sequence). The CDR3 is 12 residues long. Trimming removed 1 base from V and 1 base from J, with 4 bases in between. The CDR3 here is CAWSAVQETQYF. CDR3 nucleotide sequence: TGTGCCTGGAGTGCGGTCCAAGAGACCCAGTACTTC. Filled out from reference TRBV30 and TRBJ2-5, the complete variable domain reads SQTIHQWPATLVQPVGSPLSLECTVEGTSNPNLYWYRQAAGRGLQLLFYSVGIGQISSEVPQNLSASRPQDRQFILSSKKLLLSDSGFYLCAWSAVQETQYFGPGTRLLVL.

The gene calls are TRBV9 and TRBJ2-5; D possibly corresponds to TRBD2 (6 bases). Germline-derived CDR1 and CDR2 are SGDLS and YYNGEE. The CDR3 extends over 13 amino acids. V was clipped by 3 bases and J by 7 bases, with 13 bases between them. CDR3 DNA: TGTGCCAGCAGCGCGGTAGCGGAGGGGACCCAGTACTTC. This gives the protein CASSAVAEGTQYF.

V and J are TRBV28 and TRBJ2-7; D is possibly TRBD2 (6 bases). This CDR3 comprises 17 residues. Trimming pared 4 bases from V and 9 bases from J, leaving 28 bases between. Germline values: CDR1 MDHEN, CDR2 SYDVKM. CDR3 coding DNA: TGTGCCAGCAGTTCCCGCGGGGCTCCCCGAGGCCGGGACGGGCAGTACTTC. Translating gives CASSSRGAPRGRDGQYF.

V usage is TRBV27 and J usage is TRBJ1-2, with D possibly TRBD1 on 5 matching bases. CDR1 and CDR2 from the germline V gene are MNHEY and SMNVEV (reference sequence). Trimming removed 5 bases from V and 2 bases from J, with 12 bases in between. The CDR3 has 14 amino acids. The DNA for the CDR3 is TGTGCCAGCAGTCCGGGGACTCTAAACTATGGCTACACCTTC. Encoded protein: CASSPGTLNYGYTF.

This chain uses TRBV7-8 with TRBJ1-1; D remains unclear. The germline V and J ends were trimmed by 0 bases and 0 bases, with 8 bases remaining between them. This CDR3 spans 15 amino acids. Germline V gene lookup returns CDR1 SGHVS and CDR2 FQNEAQ. CDR3 region: CASSLARQLNTEAFF. CDR3 coding DNA: TGTGCCAGCAGCTTAGCGAGGCAGCTGAACACTGAAGCTTTCTTT.

The chain is built from TRBV5-1 and TRBJ2-2, with D maybe TRBD2 (5 bases). There are 14 residues in the CDR3. The V end was cut by 6 bases, the J end by 5 bases, with 14 bases between. The germline CDR1 and CDR2 sequences are SGHRS and YFSETQ. The CDR3 nucleotides are TGCGCCAGCAAGAGGGCAGAGGAGACCGGGGAGCTGTTTTTT. Encoded protein: CASKRAEETGELFF.

V usage is TRBV14 and J usage is TRBJ2-3; weak D call: TRBD1 (6 bases). The ends were cut back, 4 bases at V and 4 bases at J, with 18 bases in the middle. The CDR3 runs 16 residues. The germline gives CDR1 SGHDN, CDR2 FVKESK. The CDR3 coding sequence is TGTGCCAGCAGCCCACTTCACAGGGAGATCCCAGATACGCAGTATTTT. Translation: CASSPLHREIPDTQYF.

This chain joins TRBV27 and TRBJ1-1, with 8 bases lining up with TRBD1. The junction had 12 bases not matched to a gene; V was cut back by 6 bases and J by 0 bases. The CDR3 is 17 amino acids. Germline CDR1 and CDR2: MNHEY and SMNVEV (reference sequence). The CDR3 sequence: CASSPNRGESMNTEAFF. CDR3 DNA sequence: TGTGCCAGCAGCCCAAACAGGGGGGAGTCCATGAACACTGAAGCTTTCTTT.

CDR3: CASSLLYSPSNQPQHF. As DNA, the CDR3 is TGCGCCAGCAGCCTTCTTTACAGCCCTAGCAATCAGCCCCAGCATTTT. The chain carries TRBV4-1 and TRBJ1-5; no clear D gene. The CDR3 runs to 16 residues. Trimming cost V 4 bases and J 0 bases, with 13 bases left between them. The germline V gene encodes CDR1 MGHRA and CDR2 YSYEKL.

The CDR3 loop reads CSVWGGSEKLFF. CDR3 bases: TGCAGCGTATGGGGAGGGTCTGAAAAACTGTTTTTT. This sequence joins TRBV29-1 and TRBJ1-4; no firm D call. The CDR3 is 12 amino acids. With 6 bases removed from V and 7 bases from J, the gap between germline ends came to 12 bases. CDR1 and CDR2 (germline): SQVTM, ANQGSEA.

The J gene is TRBJ2-7, the V gene TRBV25-1; 10 nucleotides line up with TRBD2. Germline V lookup: CDR1 MGHDK, CDR2 SYGVNS. The V gene end was trimmed by 7 bases and the J gene end by 5 bases; junction bases not matched to a gene: 5. The CDR3 length is 13 residues. CDR3 residues: CASNQREGNEQYV. Here the CDR3 DNA reads TGTGCCAGCAACCAGCGGGAGGGCAACGAGCAGTACGTC.

This clone was picked up a small number of times. In nucleotides, the CDR3 is TGTGCCAGCAGCGTCGGGGATGGCGGCTACACCTTC. This gives the protein CASSVGDGGYTF. V usage is TRBV9 and J usage is TRBJ1-2; D gene uncertain. CDR1 is SGDLS, CDR2 YYNGEE, per germline. This CDR3 is 12 amino acids long. V was shortened by 2 bases and J by 8 bases, with 10 bases between the two germline ends.

The V call is TRBV5-6, the J call TRBJ1-1, with a tentative D call TRBD1 (5 bases). Trimming took 2 bases from V and 7 from J, leaving 18 bases between them. Germline V gene sequence: CDR1 SGHDT, CDR2 YYEEEE. The length of the CDR3 is 15 residues. The CDR3 DNA reads as TGTGCCAGCAGCTTTCTCGGGACTCCAACCTTTGAAGCTTTCTTT. Protein sequence: CASSFLGTPTFEAFF. The whole variable domain, remainder taken from reference TRBV5-6 and TRBJ1-1, is DAGVTQSPTHLIKTRGQQVTLRCSPKSGHDTVSWYQQALGQGPQFIFQYYEEEERQRGNFPDRFSGHQFPNYSSELNVNALLLGDSALYLCASSFLGTPTFEAFFGQGTRLTVV.

The chain is built from TRBV3-1 (or the pseudogene TRBV3-2) and TRBJ2-1; D is undetermined. V shed 0 bases and J shed 2 bases, with 11 bases lying between them. CDR3 length: 16 residues. Per germline, CDR1 LGHDT and CDR2 YNNKEL (reference sequence). The CDR3 nucleotides read TGTGCCAGCAGCCAAGAAATCCTAGGCGCCTACAATGAGCAGTTCTTC. It is translated as CASSQEILGAYNEQFF.

The chain is built from TRBV7-2 and TRBJ1-1, with a weak D call TRBD1 (6 bases). The ends were cut back, 3 bases at V and 1 base at J, with 15 bases in the middle. Germline V gene sequence: CDR1 SGHTA, CDR2 FQGNSA. This CDR3 contains 16 residues. The CDR3 DNA sequence: TGTGCCAGCAGCTTCCCGGAACAGGGCGGGAACACTGAAGCTTTCTTT. Amino acid sequence: CASSFPEQGGNTEAFF.

The chain recombines TRBV24-1 with TRBJ1-1; TRBD1 aligns across 7 bases. The CDR3 totals 12 residues. From germline, CDR1 is KGHDR and CDR2 SFDVKD. J was trimmed by 10 bases and V by 4 bases; bases with no gene match: 5. CDR3 sequence (DNA): TGTGCCACCAGTGACCCGTACAGGGGAGCTTTCTTT. Its protein product is CATSDPYRGAFF.

V and J are TRBV6-2 or TRBV6-3 and TRBJ2-7; the D gene is possibly TRBD2 (6 bases). Germline V gives CDR1 MNHEY, CDR2 SVGEGT. V was pared by 2 bases and J by 7 bases, with 12 bases between. There are 13 residues in the CDR3. The CDR3 reads CASSYGRTSEQYV. Written as DNA, the CDR3 is TGTGCCAGCAGTTACGGGAGGACCTCGGAGCAGTACGTC.

The V gene is TRBV4-3, the J gene TRBJ1-1; 8 nucleotides match TRBD1. V was clipped by 6 bases and J by 5 bases; unmatched bases: 11. CDR1 is LGHNA, CDR2 YSLEER, per germline. The CDR3 loop spans 15 amino acids. The CDR3: CASRHQGQAQTEAFF. In DNA, the CDR3 is TGCGCCAGCAGGCACCAGGGACAGGCTCAGACTGAAGCTTTCTTT.

The chain links TRBV2 to TRBJ2-1, with D maybe TRBD1 (6 bases). Germline V gene lookup returns CDR1 SNHLY and CDR2 FYNNEI. There are 15 residues in the CDR3. V lost 0 bases to trimming and J lost 6 bases, with 12 bases between them. The CDR3 protein is CASSEALPGVNEQFF. Here the CDR3 DNA reads TGTGCCAGCAGTGAAGCGCTTCCAGGGGTCAATGAGCAGTTCTTC.

The rearrangement joins TRBV6-5 to TRBJ2-1; TRBD1 might be the D (6 bases). The germline CDR1 and CDR2 sequences are MNHEY and SVGAGI. Deletions cut 6 bases from V and 4 bases from J, with 13 bases between. The CDR3 has 14 residues. The CDR3 DNA follows: TGTGCCAGCAGACCCTACACAGGGTACAATGAGCAGTTCTTC. It encodes CASRPYTGYNEQFF.

V usage is TRBV5-8 and J usage is TRBJ2-1; D is possibly TRBD2 (5 bases). Germline assignment: CDR1 SGHTS and CDR2 YDEGEE. The CDR3 spans 11 residues. V lost 5 bases and J lost 10, with 10 bases in between. CDR3 amino acids: CASSERGEQFF. The CDR3 nucleotides are TGTGCCAGCAGTGAACGAGGGGAGCAGTTCTTC.

This clone was counted a single time. The V gene is TRBV28, the J gene TRBJ2-7, with 7 bases fitting TRBD1. V shed 7 bases, J shed 2 bases, and the junction held 8 bases outside the gene matches. This CDR3 has 14 amino acids. Looked up from germline, CDR1 is MDHEN and CDR2 is SYDVKM. For the CDR3, the DNA is TGTGCCAGCACCACAGGGGCGGACCCCTACGAGCAGTACTTC. This translates into CASTTGADPYEQYF. The variable domain in full, with the rest retrieved from reference TRBV28 and TRBJ2-7, is DVKVTQSSRYLVKRTGEKVFLECVQDMDHENMFWYRQDPGLGLRLIYFSYDVKMKEKGDIPEGYSVSREKKERFSLILESASTNQTSMYLCASTTGADPYEQYFGPGTRLTVT.

V is TRBV10-3 and J is TRBJ1-2; no firm D call. V shed 2 bases and J shed 2 bases, with 6 bases lying between them. Germline V gives CDR1 ENHRY, CDR2 SYGVKD. The CDR3 has 13 amino acids. Here the CDR3 DNA reads TGTGCCATCAGTGAGATGAGAAACTATGGCTACACCTTC. It encodes CAISEMRNYGYTF.

The chain recombines TRBV11-2 with TRBJ2-5; possible D gene TRBD1, 6 bases. The CDR3 covers 14 residues. V lost 5 bases to trimming and J lost 6 bases, with 16 bases between them. Looked up from germline, CDR1 is SGHAT and CDR2 is FQNNGV. Written as DNA, the CDR3 is TGTGCCAGCAGCGAGGGGACAAACTCACAGACCCAGTACTTC. Protein: CASSEGTNSQTQYF.

The J gene is TRBJ1-1, the V gene TRBV6-6; the D is unclear. The CDR3 has 14 residues. Trimming shortened V by 0 bases and J by 4 bases, and 9 bases separated the two germline ends. Germline CDR1 is MNHNY and CDR2 is SVGAGI (reference sequence). CDR3 amino acids: CASSYSRVSTEAFF. In DNA form, the CDR3 reads TGTGCCAGCAGTTACTCGCGGGTAAGCACTGAAGCTTTCTTT.

There are a few counts of this clone. The chain employs TRBV24-1 and TRBJ2-1, with TRBD2 matching 7 bases. CDR3 length: 15 amino acids. Germline CDR1 and CDR2: KGHDR and SFDVKD. The trim removed 5 bases at V and 8 bases at J, leaving 11 bases unmatched. The CDR3 DNA is TGTGCCACCAGTGGCAGGACTAGTGTATATGATGAGCAGTTCTTC. This encodes CATSGRTSVYDEQFF.